A selection of T cell receptor beta chains follows, all from one sample in a study of blood T cell repertoires in COVID-19. Only in-frame clones appear in the TCRdb table, and some are missing; sequencing was by immunoSEQ multiplex PCR. The table has around 300,000 clones, 83% seen once; the top ten hold 8% to 9.5%. The sample taken for sequencing was peripheral blood. These receptor sequences come from a woman aged 50 to 65 who had recovered from COVID-19. The CDR3 runs from the conserved cysteine through the conserved F or W. The order of the fields is clone size, V gene, J gene, CDR3 protein. Clone size is given for some rows only: seen once, a few or many times, or a class if the clone is expanded.

clone_size: -
v_call: TRBV30
j_call: TRBJ2-7
cdr3_aa: CAWSLGPGTDNTW

clone_size: -
v_call: TRBV4-3
j_call: TRBJ2-2
cdr3_aa: CASSLQGQGITGELFF

clone_size: few
v_call: TRBV9
j_call: TRBJ2-5
cdr3_aa: CASGKGWSQETQYF

clone_size: few
v_call: TRBV28
j_call: TRBJ2-7
cdr3_aa: CASSIQESEQYF

clone_size: -
v_call: TRBV7-2
j_call: TRBJ1-6
cdr3_aa: CASSPTSGERNSPLHF

clone_size: -
v_call: TRBV4-3
j_call: TRBJ2-1
cdr3_aa: CASSQVTRPHEQFF

clone_size: -
v_call: TRBV7-2
j_call: TRBJ2-7
cdr3_aa: CASSHSYEQYF

clone_size: -
v_call: TRBV7-9
j_call: TRBJ1-5
cdr3_aa: CASSLRGGSNQPQHF

clone_size: -
v_call: TRBV28
j_call: TRBJ1-2
cdr3_aa: CASSFLQGAPLNYGYTF

clone_size: -
v_call: TRBV27
j_call: TRBJ2-1
cdr3_aa: CASSFQGLAGELEQFF

clone_size: -
v_call: TRBV7-9
j_call: TRBJ1-2
cdr3_aa: CASSLTDTNYGYTF

clone_size: -
v_call: TRBV24-1
j_call: TRBJ2-2
cdr3_aa: CAAAGQGRTGELFF

clone_size: -
v_call: TRBV10-3
j_call: TRBJ2-2
cdr3_aa: CAISKGQSGELFF

clone_size: -
v_call: TRBV4-1
j_call: TRBJ1-2
cdr3_aa: CASSDEIIGDRGNYGYTF

clone_size: -
v_call: TRBV28
j_call: TRBJ2-5
cdr3_aa: CASSLDSQETQYF

clone_size: once
v_call: TRBV4-1
j_call: TRBJ2-7
cdr3_aa: CASSQGTGAHEQYF

clone_size: once
v_call: TRBV7-9
j_call: TRBJ2-2
cdr3_aa: CASSLGAADTGELFF

clone_size: -
v_call: TRBV4-3
j_call: TRBJ2-2
cdr3_aa: CASSQDPGVGTGELFF

clone_size: -
v_call: TRBV2
j_call: TRBJ2-3
cdr3_aa: CASSENPIESDTQYF

clone_size: few
v_call: TRBV28
j_call: TRBJ1-2
cdr3_aa: CASSLDGQRGYTF

clone_size: -
v_call: TRBV7-9
j_call: TRBJ2-3
cdr3_aa: CASSARGGPGSTDTQYF

clone_size: -
v_call: TRBV19
j_call: TRBJ1-6
cdr3_aa: CASSRTGYNSPLHF

clone_size: -
v_call: TRBV28
j_call: TRBJ1-5
cdr3_aa: CASSSDGDSELFQYSNQPQHF

clone_size: -
v_call: TRBV9
j_call: TRBJ2-3
cdr3_aa: CASSVDEGGPSDTQYF

clone_size: -
v_call: TRBV3-1/TRBV3-2
j_call: TRBJ2-7
cdr3_aa: CASSHGLAMSYEQYF

clone_size: -
v_call: TRBV11-2
j_call: TRBJ1-1
cdr3_aa: CASSLEGGVTTEAFF

clone_size: -
v_call: TRBV7-2
j_call: TRBJ1-2
cdr3_aa: CASSQDRARNYGYTF

clone_size: few
v_call: TRBV2
j_call: TRBJ2-1
cdr3_aa: CASSGGLAGRGWQFF

clone_size: -
v_call: TRBV18
j_call: TRBJ2-7
cdr3_aa: CASSPHGGRSEQYF

clone_size: -
v_call: TRBV18
j_call: TRBJ2-6
cdr3_aa: CASSLTMGQVSSGANVLTF